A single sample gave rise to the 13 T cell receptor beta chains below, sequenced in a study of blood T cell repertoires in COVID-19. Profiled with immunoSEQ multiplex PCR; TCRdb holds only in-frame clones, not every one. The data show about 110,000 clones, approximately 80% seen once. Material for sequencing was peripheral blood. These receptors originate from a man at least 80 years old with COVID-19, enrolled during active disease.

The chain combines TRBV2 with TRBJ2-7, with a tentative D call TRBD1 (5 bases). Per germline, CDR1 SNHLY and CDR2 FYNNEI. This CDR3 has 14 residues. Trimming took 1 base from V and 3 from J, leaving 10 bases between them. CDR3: CASSEDPGFYEQYF. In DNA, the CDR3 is TGTGCCAGCAGTGAAGACCCAGGGTTCTACGAGCAGTACTTC.

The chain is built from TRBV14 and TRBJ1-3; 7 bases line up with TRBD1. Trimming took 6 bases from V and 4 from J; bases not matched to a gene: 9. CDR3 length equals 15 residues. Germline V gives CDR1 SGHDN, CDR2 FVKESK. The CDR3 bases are TGTGCCAGCAGACAGACAGGGCTGAGCGGAAACACCATATATTTT. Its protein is CASRQTGLSGNTIYF.

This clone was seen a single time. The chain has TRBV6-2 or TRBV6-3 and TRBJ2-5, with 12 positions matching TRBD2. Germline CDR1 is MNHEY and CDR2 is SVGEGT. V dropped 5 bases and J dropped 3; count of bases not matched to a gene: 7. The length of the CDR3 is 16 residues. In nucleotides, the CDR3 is TGTGCCAGCAGTACGAGGACTAGCGGGGCAGAAGAGACCCAGTACTTC. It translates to CASSTRTSGAEETQYF.

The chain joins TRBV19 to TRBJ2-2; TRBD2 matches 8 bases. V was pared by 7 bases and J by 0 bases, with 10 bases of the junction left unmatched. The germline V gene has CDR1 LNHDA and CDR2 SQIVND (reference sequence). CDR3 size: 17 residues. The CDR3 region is CASKRGAGVANTGELFF. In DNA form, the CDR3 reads TGTGCCAGTAAGCGAGGAGCGGGAGTTGCGAACACCGGGGAGCTGTTTTTT.

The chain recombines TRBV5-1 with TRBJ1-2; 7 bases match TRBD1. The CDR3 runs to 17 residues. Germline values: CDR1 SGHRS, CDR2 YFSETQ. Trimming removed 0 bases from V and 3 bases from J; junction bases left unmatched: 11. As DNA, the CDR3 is TGCGCCAGCAGCTTGGCACCACAGGGGACCTCTGACTATGGCTACACCTTC. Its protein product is CASSLAPQGTSDYGYTF.

The CDR3: CASSTTGGANYGYTF. CDR3 DNA: TGTGCCAGCTCAACTACAGGGGGAGCTAACTATGGCTACACCTTC. The rearrangement joins TRBV18 to TRBJ1-2; 8 bases agree with TRBD1. CDR3 length: 15 amino acids. Losses at the gene ends were 5 bases for V and 0 bases for J; bases not matched to a gene: 5. CDR1 is KGHSH, CDR2 LQKENI, per germline.

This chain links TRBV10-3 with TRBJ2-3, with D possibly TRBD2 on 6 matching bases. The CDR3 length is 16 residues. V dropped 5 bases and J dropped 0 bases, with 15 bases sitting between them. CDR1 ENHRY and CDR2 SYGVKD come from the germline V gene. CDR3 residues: CAISSYGSVSTDTQYF. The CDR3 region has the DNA TGTGCCATCAGTTCTTACGGGAGTGTTAGCACAGATACGCAGTATTTT.

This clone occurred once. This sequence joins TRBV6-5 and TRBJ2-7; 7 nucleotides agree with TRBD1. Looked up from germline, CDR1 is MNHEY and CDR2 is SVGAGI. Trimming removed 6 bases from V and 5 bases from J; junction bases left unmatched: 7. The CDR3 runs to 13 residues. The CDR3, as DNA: TGTGCCAGCAGGACCGGGACAGCCCACGAGCAGTACTTC. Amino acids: CASRTGTAHEQYF.

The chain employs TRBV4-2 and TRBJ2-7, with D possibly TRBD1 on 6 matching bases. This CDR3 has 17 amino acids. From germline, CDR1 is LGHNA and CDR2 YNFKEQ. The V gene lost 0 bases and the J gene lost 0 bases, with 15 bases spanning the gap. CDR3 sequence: CASSQDYVDSLSYEQYF. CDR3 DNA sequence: TGTGCCAGCAGCCAAGACTACGTGGACAGCCTCTCCTACGAGCAGTACTTC.

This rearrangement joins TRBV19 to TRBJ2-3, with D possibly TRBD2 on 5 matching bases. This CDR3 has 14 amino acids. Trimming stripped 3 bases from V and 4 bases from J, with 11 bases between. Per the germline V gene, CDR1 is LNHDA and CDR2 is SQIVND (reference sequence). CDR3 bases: TGTGCCAGTAGTATCCAAGAGGGAGCAGATACGCAGTATTTT. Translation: CASSIQEGADTQYF.

The CDR3 DNA is TGCGCCAGCGGTCCACGGGCAACTAATGAAAAACTGTTTTTT. Translating gives CASGPRATNEKLFF. The chain joins TRBV5-1 to TRBJ1-4; D ambiguous. V dropped 7 bases and J dropped 0 bases, with 10 bases sitting between them. This CDR3 contains 14 residues. CDR1 is SGHRS and CDR2 is YFSETQ in the germline V gene.

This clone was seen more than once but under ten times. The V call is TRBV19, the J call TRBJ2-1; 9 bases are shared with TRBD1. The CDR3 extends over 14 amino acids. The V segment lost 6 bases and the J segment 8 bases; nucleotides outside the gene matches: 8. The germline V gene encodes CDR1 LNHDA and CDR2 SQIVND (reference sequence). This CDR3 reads CASSSGTGLYEQFF. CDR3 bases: TGTGCCAGTAGCTCCGGGACAGGGTTATATGAGCAGTTCTTC. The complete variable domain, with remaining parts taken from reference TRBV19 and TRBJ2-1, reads DGGITQSPKYLFRKEGQNVTLSCEQNLNHDAMYWYRQDPGQGLRLIYYSQIVNDFQKGDIAEGYSVSREKKESFPLTVTSAQKNPTAFYLCASSSGTGLYEQFFGPGTRLTVL.

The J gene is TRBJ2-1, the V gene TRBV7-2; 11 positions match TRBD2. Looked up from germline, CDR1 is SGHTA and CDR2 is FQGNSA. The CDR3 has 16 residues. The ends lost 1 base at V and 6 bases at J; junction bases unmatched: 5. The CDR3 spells CASSLGLAGGINEQFF. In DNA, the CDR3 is TGTGCCAGCAGCTTAGGGTTAGCGGGAGGGATCAATGAGCAGTTCTTC.